This TCR beta chain was captured in a study of blood T cells in healthy people across ages (dated by TCRdb to between 2014 and 2017). About the investigation overall: In model experiments, template switching captured roughly one uniquely barcoded TCR beta cDNA molecule for every two T cells. The study measured age-related changes in TCR beta repertoire diversity using deep sequencing normalized with unique cDNA molecular identifiers. The donors were divided into four age groups: young (average approximately 15 years), middle-aged (about 40), aged (roughly 66) and long-lived (82). To avoid experimental bias, donors of different ages were distributed randomly across sequencing lanes. The study analyzed two additional independent replicas of 1 million unique cDNA reads from the same blood draw for two donors, one aged 18 to 29 and one aged 80 or older.

V lost 5 bases and J lost 6 bases; the stretch between them is 6 bases long. In the germline V gene, CDR1 corresponds to SGHTA and CDR2 to FQGNSA. Spanning cysteine to phenylalanine, the CDR3 consists of 11 amino acids. CDR3 DNA only is kept here, 33 bases in frame from base 1. Donors were about 36 systemically healthy Caucasian individuals from Russia aged roughly 6 to 90 years. Ten milliliters of peripheral blood were collected from each donor into EDTA-treated Vacutainer tubes. PBMCs were isolated by Ficoll-Paque density-gradient centrifugation, with at least 7 million obtained per sample. Trizol reagent was used to extract total RNA from the PBMCs, yielding at least 5.5 micrograms per sample. The percentages of naive CD45RAhigh/CD27high T cells were determined by flow cytometry on a PBMC aliquot from every donor. Comments on this clonotype: The antigen it binds to is not known. No base quality values were provided; no much bigger clone lies one nucleotide off.

The method behind the library was 5' RACE. These reads were obtained on an Illumina HiSeq 2500. The second PCR ran for roughly 7 to 11 cycles and used a J-beta primer mix along with a sample-barcoded 5' primer. Each TCR beta cDNA molecule received a unique molecular identifier from a template-switch 5' adaptor carrying 12 random nucleotides. At least 2.5 million CDR3-containing paired-end reads were obtained from each sample. First-strand cDNA was synthesized from all RNA with the Mint cDNA synthesis kit, primed by a TRBC-specific oligonucleotide. Following uracil-DNA glycosylase treatment, a first 18-cycle PCR with universal primers M1SS and BC2_uni_R was performed on all cDNA. The study's processing was this. Normalization of each sample was performed by random selection of 1 million high-quality reads, each carrying a distinct molecular identifier. Reads sharing molecular identifiers were discarded rather than binned into consensus sequences. MiTCR, run with a Q25 quality threshold and the strictest error-elimination algorithm, handled CDR3 identification, clonotype clustering and error correction. A nonparametric unseen species model with Euler transformation was used to estimate a lower bound on total TCR beta diversity. In-frame beta chains were kept once TCRdb had trimmed the public reads at Q25 with fastp and called clones with MiXCR. Rows are combined by CDR3 protein, so each entry shows the most common genes and DNA. V and J calls and clone size were set by TCRdb, not the authors. For this sample there are about 800,000 distinct CDR3 sequences; roughly 50% appear just once. The ten largest clones capture 20% to 25% of the sample.

Study-wide conclusions, independent of this receptor: Observed TCR beta diversity per million T cells fell roughly linearly with age, and a significant reduction was already apparent by age approximately 41. There was a strong correlation between observed TCR beta diversity and the percentage of naive T cells measured by flow cytometry. Donor CMV infection status was unknown, potentially confounding age-related changes in expanded clonotypes. Since profiling was done on bulk unsorted PBMCs, naive and antigen-experienced compartments could not be conclusively compared. Total diversity estimates from one million sequenced T cells were considered lower bounds and underestimates. The long-lived group showed more naive CD4+ T cells, fewer expanded clones and increased TCR diversity than the aged group, suggesting age selection.

Sequenced input: blood. This clonotype originated in a young man in good health. The chain is encoded by TRBV7-2 joined to TRBJ2-3; no D gene is confidently identified. The nucleotides are TGTGCCAGCAGCGCGATGGATACGCAGTATTTT. This is translated as CASSAMDTQYF. With the portions outside the CDR3 filled from the reference TRBV7-2 and TRBJ2-3 genes, the complete variable region becomes GAGVSQSPSNKVTEKGKDVELRCDPISGHTALYWYRQSLGQGLEFLIYFQGNSAPDKSGLPSDRFSAERTGGSVSTLTIQRTQQEDSAVYLCASSAMDTQYFGPGTRLTVL.